A selection of T cell receptor beta chains follows, all from one sample in a study of blood T cell repertoires in COVID-19. The table came from immunoSEQ multiplex PCR; TCRdb's copy has only in-frame clones and leaves some out. The sample shows roughly 150,000 clones, roughly 84% of them seen only once. The sample comprised peripheral blood. These receptors were collected from a woman aged 45-65 years with COVID-19, enrolled during active disease. Each CDR3 is given with its conserved first and last residue. Fields, in order: V gene, J gene, clone size, D gene, CDR3 DNA, CDR3 protein. D genes are given only for firm matches. Clone size is not always given. Where it is, it says once, few, many or a class for expanded clones.

>TRBV3-1/TRBV3-2|TRBJ2-1|-|-
TGTGCCAGCAGCCACCCGGAGGACGGACCACGCAATGAGCAGTTCTTC
CASSHPEDGPRNEQFF
>TRBV4-1|TRBJ2-3|-|-
TGCGCCAGCAGCCCCCGGGACATCCCGGATACGCAGTATTTT
CASSPRDIPDTQYF
>TRBV4-1|TRBJ1-2|-|TRBD1
TGCGCCAGCAGCCAAGATTCGGGACAGGGCTTGGGCTACACCTTC
CASSQDSGQGLGYTF
>TRBV11-3|TRBJ1-1|once|-
TGTGCCAGCACCTTAACAGGGATAGCTGAAGCTTTCTTT
CASTLTGIAEAFF
>TRBV21-1|TRBJ2-4|-|-
TGTGCCAGCAGCTCACAGGGGACTCGGACCAAAAACATTCAGTACTTC
CASSSQGTRTKNIQYF
>TRBV6-5|TRBJ2-7|-|-
TGTGCCAGCAGTTTTAGTTCTCCTGTCTACGAGCAGTACTTC
CASSFSSPVYEQYF
>TRBV25-1|TRBJ1-2|-|TRBD1
TGTGCCAGCAGTGATAGTTTAGGACAGGACGGATTCGACTATGGCTACACCTTC
CASSDSLGQDGFDYGYTF
>TRBV5-4|TRBJ1-6|-|TRBD1
TGTGCCAGCAGCGAACCGACAGGGAATTCACCCCTCCACTTT
CASSEPTGNSPLHF
>TRBV7-3|TRBJ1-6|once|TRBD1
TGTGCCAGCAGCCCGGGACAGGGGGCTAATTCACCCCTCCACTTT
CASSPGQGANSPLHF
>TRBV6-4|TRBJ2-1|-|TRBD2
TGTGCCAGCAGTGTGCTAGCGGGGGGGAATGAGCAGTTCTTC
CASSVLAGGNEQFF
>TRBV7-9|TRBJ2-3|-|TRBD2
TGTGCCAGCAGCTCAACCCTTAGCGGGGGGGCCTTTAGGACAGATACGCAGTATTTT
CASSSTLSGGAFRTDTQYF
>TRBV27|TRBJ2-5|-|-
TGTGCCAGCAGCGACAGACGTCAAGAGACCCAGTACTTC
CASSDRRQETQYF
>TRBV29-1|TRBJ1-6|-|-
TGCAGCGTTGTGGGCGACGCTATCACCCTCCACTTT
CSVVGDAITLHF
>TRBV6-2/TRBV6-3|TRBJ1-5|-|-
TGTGCCAGCAGTAAGGACTTGGTAATAAATCAGCCCCAGCATTTT
CASSKDLVINQPQHF
>TRBV5-5|TRBJ2-1|once|-
TGTGCCAGCAGCTTAACAGAGTACAATGAGCAGTTCTTC
CASSLTEYNEQFF
>TRBV29-1|TRBJ1-2|-|-
TGCAGCGTTGAAGACTGGGCAGCTAACTATGGCTACACCTTC
CSVEDWAANYGYTF
>TRBV2|TRBJ2-3|-|-
TGTGCCAGCAGTGAAGAAGGGACTAGCACAGATACGCAGTATTTT
CASSEEGTSTDTQYF
>TRBV11-2|TRBJ2-7|-|-
TGTGCCAGCAGCCCTCCAGGATCCTACGAGCAGTACTTC
CASSPPGSYEQYF
>TRBV19|TRBJ1-1|-|-
TGTGCCAGTAGTATAGTAACCGACAGTGAAGCTTTCTTT
CASSIVTDSEAFF
>TRBV5-1|TRBJ2-7|-|-
TGCGCCAGCAGACCCCAGGGTTCCTCCTACGAGCAGTACTTC
CASRPQGSSYEQYF
>TRBV11-3|TRBJ2-3|-|-
TGTGCCAGCAGCTCAAGCACAGATACGCAGTATTTT
CASSSSTDTQYF
>TRBV19|TRBJ2-2|-|TRBD1
TGTGCCAGTAGCCTCGGGACAGGGGTGACCGGGGAGCTGTTTTTT
CASSLGTGVTGELFF
>TRBV7-3|TRBJ2-2|-|TRBD2
TGTGCCAGCAGCTTACTGGCGGGGGTGAACACCGGGGAGCTGTTTTTT
CASSLLAGVNTGELFF
>TRBV6-5|TRBJ1-2|-|TRBD1
TGTGCCAGTGGACATCGGGACAGGTCAGGATATGGCTACACCTTC
CASGHRDRSGYGYTF
>TRBV5-5|TRBJ1-2|-|-
TGTGCCAGCAGCCCAGGCATGGACAGCCCTCGGGGCTACACCTTC
CASSPGMDSPRGYTF
>TRBV5-1|TRBJ2-6|-|TRBD2
TGCGCCAGCAGCTTAATAGCGGGGGACGTCTCTGGGGCCAACGTCCTGACTTTC
CASSLIAGDVSGANVLTF
>TRBV19|TRBJ2-7|-|-
TGTGCCAGTAGTCATCCCTCCAGGACAGCAGAGCAGTACTTC
CASSHPSRTAEQYF
>TRBV5-4|TRBJ2-5|-|-
TGTGCCAGCAGCCTACCGCCGGGACTGGGACAAGAGACCCAGTACTTC
CASSLPPGLGQETQYF
>TRBV7-2|TRBJ2-7|-|-
TGTGCCAGCAGCGGCGGCAAAGTTCTCTACGAGCAGTACTTC
CASSGGKVLYEQYF
>TRBV5-1|TRBJ2-1|-|-
TGCGCCAGCAGCTTTACCGGGGGTCGAGGCAATGAGCAGTTCTTC
CASSFTGGRGNEQFF
>TRBV10-3|TRBJ1-1|once|-
TGTGCCATCAGTTCGGGAACGAACACTGAAGCTTTCTTT
CAISSGTNTEAFF
>TRBV6-5|TRBJ2-7|-|TRBD2
TGTGCCAGCAGTATAGCGGGGGCTTACGAGCAGTACTTC
CASSIAGAYEQYF
>TRBV30|TRBJ1-2|-|TRBD1
TGTGCCTGGAGTCCCCGGGACAGGGAAGGCTATGGCTACACCTTC
CAWSPRDREGYGYTF
>TRBV11-3|TRBJ2-7|-|-
TGTGCCAGCAGGTCTTCAGGGTTCTACGAGCAGTACTTC
CASRSSGFYEQYF
>TRBV7-9|TRBJ1-4|few|TRBD1
TGTGCCAGCAGCTCCGGGACAGGGGATGAAAAACTGTTTTTT
CASSSGTGDEKLFF
>TRBV11-2|TRBJ2-7|-|-
TGTGCCAGCAGCTTAGCAGGCTACGAGCAGTACTTC
CASSLAGYEQYF
>TRBV12-3/TRBV12-4|TRBJ2-5|-|-
TGTGCCAGCAGCCTCCAAGAGACCCAGTACTTC
CASSLQETQYF
>TRBV4-1|TRBJ2-3|-|TRBD2
TGCGCCAGCAGCCAAGGGACTAGCGGGGTTACCGGGAATACGCAGTATTTT
CASSQGTSGVTGNTQYF
>TRBV6-5|TRBJ2-1|once|-
TGTGCCAGCAGTTCCGGGTCTTCGGTCGTTTACAATGAGCAGTTCTTC
CASSSGSSVVYNEQFF
>TRBV11-2|TRBJ1-1|-|TRBD1
TGTGCCAGCAGCGGAGGGACAGGGAGGGATTTTAACACTGAAGCTTTCTTT
CASSGGTGRDFNTEAFF
>TRBV7-3|TRBJ2-3|-|TRBD2
TGTGCCAGCAGCTTAGAACTAGCGGGGGGAAAGGATACGCAGTATTTT
CASSLELAGGKDTQYF
>TRBV2|TRBJ1-6|-|-
TGTGCCAGCAGTGACGGGGTAGAAGGTAATTCACCCCTCCACTTT
CASSDGVEGNSPLHF
>TRBV5-1|TRBJ2-7|-|TRBD2
TGCGCCAGCAGCGCCGGGACTAGCGGGGGGCCGGAGTACTTC
CASSAGTSGGPEYF
>TRBV10-3|TRBJ2-3|-|-
TGTGCCATCAGTGGCGGACAGGGAGGGTTCACAGATACGCAGTATTTT
CAISGGQGGFTDTQYF
>TRBV12-3/TRBV12-4|TRBJ2-1|-|TRBD2
TGTGCCACCCAAATGGGGGGGTACAATGAGCAGTTCTTC
CATQMGGYNEQFF
>TRBV19|TRBJ1-5|-|-
TGTGCCAGTAGCGAACTGACAAATCAGCCCCAGCATTTT
CASSELTNQPQHF
>TRBV4-1|TRBJ1-2|-|TRBD1
TGCGCCAGCAGCCTGGGACAGGGGGGTGGCTACACCTTC
CASSLGQGGGYTF
>TRBV3-1/TRBV3-2|TRBJ1-1|-|-
TGTGCCAGCAGCCAGGGCCCGAACACTGAAGCTTTCTTT
CASSQGPNTEAFF
>TRBV12-5|TRBJ1-3|-|-
TGTGCTAGTGGTGCGGACAGTAAAGGAAACACCATATATTTT
CASGADSKGNTIYF
>TRBV3-1/TRBV3-2|TRBJ1-1|-|-
TGTGCCAGCAGCCAAGGGGACACAAGGAACACTGAAGCTTTCTTT
CASSQGDTRNTEAFF